This paragraph covers one T cell receptor beta chain sequence. Its target is not known. V dropped 1 base and J dropped 6 bases, with 10 bases sitting between them. The CDR3 spans 13 residues. Germline CDR1 and CDR2: LNHDA and SQIVND (reference sequence). The sample is drawn from a study of OX40 agonist ivuxolimab in advanced cancers. Whole-study context: The dose-escalation cohort had hepatocellular carcinoma, melanoma, renal cell or head and neck cancer.

Study-level points and caveats: Dosing at 0.1 to 3.0 mg/kg was accompanied by clonal expansion of CD4+ and CD8+ blood T cells by week 6.

Measured with immunoSEQ multiplex PCR; TCRdb has only the in-frame clones, and not every one. The sample comprises tens of thousands of clones, more than 75% of which are singletons, and around 11% rests with the top ten. The source of this sequence is an adult with an advanced solid tumor such as melanoma, head and neck, liver or kidney cancer. Sequencing was performed on CD4+ or CD8+ T cells sorted from blood, taken in a trial of the OX40 agonist ivuxolimab. The rearrangement joins TRBV19 to TRBJ2-7, with D possibly being TRBD1 (6 bases). CDR3 sequence reads: CASSIGTQGEQYF. As DNA, the CDR3 is TGTGCCAGTAGTATAGGGACACAGGGCGAGCAGTACTTC.